The rows below give T cell receptor beta chains drawn from one sample of a study of T-cell reconstitution after alpha-beta-depleted transplantation in children. TCRdb itself ran the PCR reads through MiXCR, one entry per CDR3 protein. Among about 230,000 distinct CDR3 sequences listed, 8% to 10% were seen once. The source material was PBMCs from the stem cell graft donor, sampled from the stem cell graft. These receptors originate from a human donor who donated a stem cell graft to a child with acute lymphoblastic leukemia. CDR3s include the opening cysteine and the closing phenylalanine or tryptophan. D genes are given only for firm matches. Clone size is shown for a subset of rows, as once, few, many or a class of expanded clone.

DNA: TGTGCCTGGAGGGACAAGTCTAGCACAGATACGCAGTATTTT
CDR3: CAWRDKSSTDTQYF
V: TRBV30
D: .
size: many
J: TRBJ2-3

DNA: TGCAGCGTTGAAGCTCGGGGGACTAACACAGATACGCAGTATTTT
CDR3: CSVEARGTNTDTQYF
V: TRBV29-1
D: TRBD2
size: many
J: TRBJ2-3

DNA: TGCGCCAGCAGCTTGGTAGACGGAGGCTACGAGCAGTACTTC
CDR3: CASSLVDGGYEQYF
V: TRBV5-1
D: .
size: many
J: TRBJ2-7

DNA: TGTGCCAGCAGTCTTGGCAGCTCCCCAGAGACCCAGTACTTC
CDR3: CASSLGSSPETQYF
V: TRBV7-8
D: .
size: .
J: TRBJ2-5

DNA: TGCGCCAGCAGCCAGGGACATGGAAACACCATATATTTT
CDR3: CASSQGHGNTIYF
V: TRBV4-1
D: .
size: .
J: TRBJ1-3

DNA: TGCAGTGCTAGTCCGCAGATGGACGGCTACACCTTC
CDR3: CSASPQMDGYTF
V: TRBV20-1
D: .
size: many
J: TRBJ1-2

DNA: TGTGCCAGCAGCTTTGACAGGGAGGTAGGACAGCCCCAGCATTTT
CDR3: CASSFDREVGQPQHF
V: TRBV7-2
D: TRBD1
size: .
J: TRBJ1-5

DNA: TGTGCCAGCAGCTTAGTGGGCAGGAATGAAAAACTGTTTTTT
CDR3: CASSLVGRNEKLFF
V: TRBV11-2
D: .
size: many
J: TRBJ1-4

DNA: TGTGCCAGCAGTGAGGGGGGGGCTAGCAATCAGCCCCAGCATTTT
CDR3: CASSEGGASNQPQHF
V: TRBV25-1
D: .
size: .
J: TRBJ1-5

DNA: TGTGCCACCAATGGTCCCGGCATGAACACTGAAGCTTTCTTT
CDR3: CATNGPGMNTEAFF
V: TRBV10-3
D: .
size: many
J: TRBJ1-1

DNA: TGCGCCAGCAGTTCGACAGCGGGCTACACCTTC
CDR3: CASSSTAGYTF
V: TRBV5-1
D: .
size: many
J: TRBJ1-2

DNA: TGTGCCAGCAGCTCACCCGGCCCTGAAGCTTTCTTT
CDR3: CASSSPGPEAFF
V: TRBV7-9
D: .
size: many
J: TRBJ1-1

DNA: TGTGCCAGCAGACAGAGAGTGGTCACCGGTTTGAACACCGGGGAGCTGTTTTTT
CDR3: CASRQRVVTGLNTGELFF
V: TRBV6-1
D: .
size: many
J: TRBJ2-2

DNA: TGTGCCAGCAGCATAACAGGGGTCGCCGGGGAGCTGTTTTTT
CDR3: CASSITGVAGELFF
V: TRBV7-2
D: TRBD1
size: few
J: TRBJ2-2

DNA: TGTGCCAGCAGCTTAGATGGGGGGGAGAGGTCACCCCTCCACTTT
CDR3: CASSLDGGERSPLHF
V: TRBV7-9
D: .
size: .
J: TRBJ1-6

DNA: TGCGCCAGCAGCACCCACCAGGGCAATGAGCAGTTCTTC
CDR3: CASSTHQGNEQFF
V: TRBV5-1
D: .
size: .
J: TRBJ2-1

DNA: TGTGCCAGCAGCGTGACGGGACAGATCCAGGCCTACGAGCAGTACTTC
CDR3: CASSVTGQIQAYEQYF
V: TRBV7-9
D: TRBD1
size: many
J: TRBJ2-7

DNA: TGTGCCAGCAGCTATAAGCGGACCGGGGAGCTGTTTTTT
CDR3: CASSYKRTGELFF
V: TRBV11-3
D: .
size: .
J: TRBJ2-2

DNA: TGTGCCGGCCGGGACCAGGGGAATGGTGCAACTAATGAAAAACTGTTTTTT
CDR3: CAGRDQGNGATNEKLFF
V: TRBV2
D: .
size: few
J: TRBJ1-4

DNA: TGTGCCATCAGTGAGTCGGTGAGGGGCCAGCCCCAGCATTTT
CDR3: CAISESVRGQPQHF
V: TRBV10-3
D: .
size: few
J: TRBJ1-5

DNA: TGTGCCAGCAGATCAGAGTATAATTCACCCCTCCACTTT
CDR3: CASRSEYNSPLHF
V: TRBV5-4
D: .
size: many
J: TRBJ1-6

DNA: TGTGCCAGCAGCCAAGATCACAGCGGGGGGCCAAATACGCAGTATTTT
CDR3: CASSQDHSGGPNTQYF
V: TRBV4-2
D: TRBD2
size: many
J: TRBJ2-3

DNA: TGTGCCAGCAGCCAGGCCTGGTCGACGGGGGCCCGTAACGGGGAGCTGTTTTTT
CDR3: CASSQAWSTGARNGELFF
V: TRBV3-1
D: .
size: few
J: TRBJ2-2

DNA: TGCAGCGTTGAGGGAGGAGGGAAACCCCCCTACGAGCAGTACTTC
CDR3: CSVEGGGKPPYEQYF
V: TRBV29-1
D: .
size: few
J: TRBJ2-7

DNA: TGTGCCACCAGTGATTATGGACAGGGAAGACAAGAGACCCAGTACTTC
CDR3: CATSDYGQGRQETQYF
V: TRBV24-1
D: TRBD1
size: few
J: TRBJ2-5

DNA: TGTGCCAGCACGGGTTCAGGGGATATCACTGAAGCTTTCTTT
CDR3: CASTGSGDITEAFF
V: TRBV7-9
D: .
size: .
J: TRBJ1-1

DNA: TGCAGTGCTCCCCTCGTCGAAACAGGGGGAGATCAGCCCCAGCATTTT
CDR3: CSAPLVETGGDQPQHF
V: TRBV20-1
D: TRBD1
size: .
J: TRBJ1-5

DNA: TGTGCCTCCTGCGCAGGGACAGGGGGATTCTATGGCTACACCTTC
CDR3: CASCAGTGGFYGYTF
V: TRBV3-1
D: TRBD1
size: once
J: TRBJ1-2

DNA: TGTGCCAGCAGTTCGGGTAAGACCTACGAGCAGTACTTC
CDR3: CASSSGKTYEQYF
V: TRBV27
D: .
size: .
J: TRBJ2-7

DNA: TGCAGTGCTATCACCCCAACCTTTAGGACTTCTCGGAACACCATATATTTT
CDR3: CSAITPTFRTSRNTIYF
V: TRBV20-1
D: .
size: .
J: TRBJ1-3

DNA: TGTGCCAGCAGCCAACAAAAGGGAAGCACCGGGGAGCTGTTTTTT
CDR3: CASSQQKGSTGELFF
V: TRBV3-1
D: .
size: many
J: TRBJ2-2

DNA: TGTGCCAGCAGTTACTCGGACAACAATGAGCAGTTCTTC
CDR3: CASSYSDNNEQFF
V: TRBV6-2/TRBV6-3
D: .
size: few
J: TRBJ2-1

DNA: TGTGCCAGCAGTGGGACTAGCGTCAATGAGCAGTTCTTC
CDR3: CASSGTSVNEQFF
V: TRBV6-4
D: TRBD2
size: many
J: TRBJ2-1

DNA: TGCGCCAGCAGCTCCACCAGGGGAGGGAGCGAGCAGTACTTC
CDR3: CASSSTRGGSEQYF
V: TRBV5-1
D: .
size: .
J: TRBJ2-7

DNA: TGCGCCAGCAGCTTGACGGACCCTAGCAATCAGCCCCAGCATTTT
CDR3: CASSLTDPSNQPQHF
V: TRBV5-1
D: .
size: .
J: TRBJ1-5

DNA: TGCAGTGCTAGTCCTGTGCAGACTAGCGGTAAAAATGAGCAGTTCTTC
CDR3: CSASPVQTSGKNEQFF
V: TRBV20-1
D: TRBD2
size: few
J: TRBJ2-1

DNA: TGCGCCAGCAGCCAAGATTACGACGAGCAGTACTTC
CDR3: CASSQDYDEQYF
V: TRBV4-1
D: .
size: many
J: TRBJ2-7

DNA: TGCGCCAGCAGTGACAGGACAGGGGCTAATGAAAAACTGTTTTTT
CDR3: CASSDRTGANEKLFF
V: TRBV10-2
D: TRBD1
size: many
J: TRBJ1-4

DNA: TGCGCCAGCAGGAACAGGGAGGGGACTGAAGCTTTCTTT
CDR3: CASRNREGTEAFF
V: TRBV10-2
D: .
size: many
J: TRBJ1-1

DNA: TGTGCCAGCAAGGGGTCAGGGGACGAGCAGTACTTC
CDR3: CASKGSGDEQYF
V: TRBV2
D: .
size: .
J: TRBJ2-7

DNA: TGTGCCAGCAGCCCCACCCCCCTTCGGGGGTGGTCTGGGGCCAACGTCCTGACTTTC
CDR3: CASSPTPLRGWSGANVLTF
V: TRBV7-8
D: .
size: many
J: TRBJ2-6

DNA: TGCAGCCCCCTTCGTCTGGACTCTGGAAACACCATATATTTT
CDR3: CSPLRLDSGNTIYF
V: TRBV29-1
D: .
size: many
J: TRBJ1-3